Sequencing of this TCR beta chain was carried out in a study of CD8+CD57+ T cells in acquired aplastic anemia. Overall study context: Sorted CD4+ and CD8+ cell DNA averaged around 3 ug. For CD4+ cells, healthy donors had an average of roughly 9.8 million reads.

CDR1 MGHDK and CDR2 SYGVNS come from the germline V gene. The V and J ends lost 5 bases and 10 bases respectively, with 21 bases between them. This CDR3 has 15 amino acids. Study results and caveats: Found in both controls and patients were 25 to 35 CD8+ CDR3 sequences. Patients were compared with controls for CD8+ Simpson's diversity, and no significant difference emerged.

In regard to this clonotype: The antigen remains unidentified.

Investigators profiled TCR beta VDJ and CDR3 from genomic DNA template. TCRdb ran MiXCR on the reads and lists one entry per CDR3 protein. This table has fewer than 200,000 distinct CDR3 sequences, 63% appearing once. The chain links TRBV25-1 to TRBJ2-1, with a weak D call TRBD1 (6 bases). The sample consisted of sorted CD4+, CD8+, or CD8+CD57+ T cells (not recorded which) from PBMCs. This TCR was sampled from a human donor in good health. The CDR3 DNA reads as TGTGCCAGCAGTCTTGTGCAGGGGAAAATTTCAGAGCAGTTCTTC. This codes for CASSLVQGKISEQFF.